Below, 20 T cell receptor beta chains from the same sample are listed, as sequenced in a study of T cell repertoires in cytomegalovirus infection. From the reads, TCRdb called clonotypes with MiXCR, one entry per CDR3 protein. The top ten hold 6.5% to 10% of the sample, which has 600,000 to 800,000 distinct CDR3 sequences, roughly 24% seen once. Material for sequencing was CD8+ T cells from PBMCs. The origin of the receptors is a human donor in good health (CMV status not recorded). Some clones in this sample may be carry-over from other donors' samples.

This clonotype was counted at least ten times. The chain is built from TRBV7-9 and TRBJ2-5; the D call may be TRBD1 or TRBD2 (6 bases each). The CDR3 is 15 residues long. CDR1 and CDR2 from the germline V gene are SEHNR and FQNEAQ (reference sequence). Trimming took off 6 bases at V and 3 bases at J, with 17 bases between the two ends. The CDR3 sequence is CASRGGPPAEETQYF. The CDR3 DNA sequence: TGTGCCAGCAGAGGGGGGCCCCCTGCAGAAGAGACCCAGTACTTC.

The CDR3 loop reads CSANRAEEQFF. The CDR3 region has the DNA TGCAGCGCAAACAGGGCTGAGGAGCAGTTCTTC. The chain has TRBV29-1 and TRBJ2-1, with a tentative D call TRBD1 (6 bases). This CDR3 has 11 amino acids. Trimming stripped 7 bases from V and 10 bases from J, with 14 bases between. Germline CDR1 SQVTM, CDR2 ANQGSEA.

This clonotype has at least ten counts. The V call is TRBV7-2, the J call TRBJ2-1; D may be TRBD1 or TRBD2 (5 bases each). Germline CDR1 and CDR2: SGHTA and FQGNSA. The CDR3 sequence is 18 residues long. V lost 0 bases and J lost 6, with 21 bases in between. The CDR3 nucleotides read TGTGCCAGCAGCTTAGCGTCCTGGTCGGGGAGAAGGGGCAATGAGCAGTTCTTC. It yields the protein CASSLASWSGRRGNEQFF.

J is TRBJ2-5 and V is TRBV28; D may be TRBD2 (7 bases). V was pared by 2 bases and J by 1 base, with 11 bases between. The CDR3 is 15 residues long. CDR1 MDHEN and CDR2 SYDVKM come from the germline V gene. The DNA for the CDR3 is TGTGCCAGCAGTTTAGAGGGGGGGGGCCAAGAGACCCAGTACTTC. This sequence encodes CASSLEGGGQETQYF.

This clonotype was counted at least ten times. The rearrangement joins TRBV28 to TRBJ1-1; D is uncertain. Germline V CDR1 and CDR2: MDHEN, SYDVKM. The CDR3 runs to 12 residues. The ends were cut back, 4 bases at V and 5 bases at J, with 8 bases in the middle. The CDR3 DNA is TGTGCCAGCAGTTCCGCTTTGACTGAAGCTTTCTTT. Translated: CASSSALTEAFF.

The chain carries TRBV20-1 and TRBJ2-2, with 9 bases fitting TRBD1. The germline gives CDR1 DFQATT, CDR2 SNEGSKA (reference sequence). V shed 0 bases, J shed 1 base, and the junction held 3 bases outside the gene matches. CDR3 size: 16 residues. CDR3 amino acids: CSARDRDRVNTGELFF. The CDR3 coding sequence is TGCAGTGCTAGAGATAGGGACAGGGTGAACACCGGGGAGCTGTTTTTT.

In this sample, this clonotype turned up many times. The chain is built from TRBV7-9 and TRBJ1-1, with 7 bases aligning to TRBD1. V was pared by 5 bases and J by 7 bases, with 4 bases of the junction left unmatched. Per germline, CDR1 SEHNR and CDR2 FQNEAQ (reference sequence). The CDR3 sequence is 12 residues long. The chain's CDR3 is CASSHGQVEAFF. CDR3 sequence (DNA): TGTGCCAGCAGCCACGGACAGGTTGAAGCTTTCTTT.

This clonotype was seen a handful of times. The chain combines TRBV7-6 with TRBJ1-1, with 10 bases fitting TRBD1. The trim removed 4 bases at V and 5 bases at J, leaving 13 bases unmatched. This CDR3 spans 17 amino acids. Germline-derived CDR1 and CDR2 are SGHVS and FNYEAQ. In DNA form, the CDR3 reads TGTGCCAGCAGCTACCCGTCGGACAGGGGGGCGGGGACTGAAGCTTTCTTT. Translation: CASSYPSDRGAGTEAFF.

The V call is TRBV29-1, the J call TRBJ2-2; the D gene could be TRBD1 or TRBD2 (5 bases each). Trimming took off 4 bases at V and 3 bases at J, with 18 bases between the two ends. Germline lookup yields CDR1 SQVTM and CDR2 ANQGSEA. This CDR3 region has 16 residues. This CDR3 is CSVAGGTTPDTGELFF. The CDR3 DNA reads TGCAGCGTTGCGGGTGGGACCACACCCGACACCGGGGAGCTGTTTTTT.

The chain is built from TRBV2 and TRBJ2-2; D unresolved. Germline V gives CDR1 SNHLY, CDR2 FYNNEI. The CDR3 extends over 11 amino acids. V was cut by 7 bases and J by 7 bases, with 7 bases left in between. The CDR3 coding sequence is TGTGCCAGCAAGGGCCGCGGGGAGCTGTTTTTT. Translating gives CASKGRGELFF.

The rearrangement uses TRBV14 and TRBJ1-6, with D tentatively TRBD1 (5 bases). The CDR3 consists of 16 residues. Per germline, CDR1 SGHDN and CDR2 FVKESK. Trimming took 3 bases from V and 1 from J, leaving 10 bases between them. This CDR3 is CASSQGGISYNSPLHF. The CDR3, as DNA: TGTGCCAGCAGCCAGGGGGGGATATCCTATAATTCACCCCTCCACTTT.

The sample holds a few counts of this clonotype. This chain joins TRBV11-2 and TRBJ2-3; D ambiguous. Germline CDR1 reads SGHAT; CDR2 reads FQNNGV. This CDR3 is 14 amino acids long. Trimming removed 0 bases at V and 4 bases at J, with 8 bases between. The CDR3 loop is CASSLEGFADTQYF. The DNA of the CDR3 is TGTGCCAGCAGCTTAGAAGGTTTTGCAGATACGCAGTATTTT.

The sample holds a few counts of this clonotype. The gene calls are TRBV4-3 and TRBJ1-4, with 7 bases identical to TRBD1. V dropped 4 bases and J dropped 8; count of bases not matched to a gene: 7. Germline assignment: CDR1 LGHNA and CDR2 YSLEER. The CDR3 runs 14 residues. CDR3 sequence (DNA): TGCGCCAGCAGCCGAGGACAGGAGGGGGAAAAACTGTTTTTT. Translated, it gives CASSRGQEGEKLFF.

This clonotype was counted many times. The rearrangement links TRBV6-6 to TRBJ2-2; 7 nucleotides line up with TRBD1. Germline-derived CDR1 and CDR2 are MNHNY and SVGAGI (reference sequence). The CDR3 has 16 amino acids. Losses at the gene ends were 2 bases for V and 4 bases for J; bases not matched to a gene: 7. Written as DNA, the CDR3 is TGTGCCAGCAGTTACCCGCCGGGACAGAGCACCGGGGAGCTGTTTTTT. Amino acids: CASSYPPGQSTGELFF.

The sample holds many counts of this clonotype. The rearrangement links TRBV12-3 or TRBV12-4 to TRBJ1-1; D is unresolved. This CDR3 contains 15 residues. V lost 5 bases and J lost 0, with 13 bases in between. The DNA of the CDR3 is TGTGCCAGCAGTCCACGGACGGTAATGAACACTGAAGCTTTCTTT. Protein: CASSPRTVMNTEAFF.

V gene TRBV7-8 combines with J gene TRBJ2-7; D unclear. Germline lookup yields CDR1 SGHVS and CDR2 FQNEAQ. CDR3 length equals 12 residues. CDR3 region: CANSTWPNEQYV. Written as DNA, the CDR3 is TGTGCCAACAGCACGTGGCCAAACGAGCAGTACGTC.

With respect to this clonotype: One junction end does not reproduce the germline sequence, and a read error may be involved. The rearrangement joins TRBV2 to TRBJ2-1; D unresolved. This CDR3 is built from 15 residues. The V gene's germline CDR1 is SNHLY and CDR2 FYNNEI. Here the CDR3 reads CANSEGGYEDNEQFF. The CDR3 DNA is TGTGCCAACAGTGAAGGCGGTTATGAGGACAATGAGCAGTTCTTC.

A note on this clonotype: A much larger clone differs from this one at a single base, so this may be a read error. The chain couples TRBV12-3 or TRBV12-4 to TRBJ2-4; 9 bases are a match to TRBD1. With V trimmed by 7 bases and J by 8 bases, 9 bases remained unmatched. This CDR3 spans 14 amino acids. The CDR3 is CASTPGQGIDIQYF. The CDR3 coding sequence is TGTGCCAGCACCCCAGGACAGGGGATAGACATTCAGTACTTC.

Points on this clonotype: Its ends do not fully match the called genes, so a read error is possible. V usage is TRBV28 and J usage is TRBJ2-5, with D perhaps given as TRBD1 or TRBD2 (5 bases each). Germline V lookup: CDR1 MDHEN, CDR2 SYDVKM. CDR3 length equals 14 residues. CDR3 protein: CASSFRRERETKYF. DNA of the CDR3: TGTGCCAGCAGTTTTCGCAGGGAGAGGGAGACCAAGTACTTC. The full variable domain, completed using reference TRBV28 and TRBJ2-5, is DVKVTQSSRYLVKRTGEKVFLECVQDMDHENMFWYRQDPGLGLRLIYFSYDVKMKEKGDIPEGYSVSREKKERFSLILESASTNQTSMYLCASSFRRERETKYFGPGTRLLVL.

This clonotype was picked up many times. The chain carries TRBV2 and TRBJ2-5; D gene ambiguous. CDR1 is SNHLY and CDR2 is FYNNEI in the germline V gene. There are 13 residues in the CDR3. V was pared by 4 bases and J by 5 bases, with 11 bases between. The CDR3: CASSGTLRETQYF. In nucleotides, the CDR3 is TGTGCCAGCAGTGGGACCTTGCGGGAGACCCAGTACTTC.